These T cell receptor beta chains were read from a single sample in a study of T-cell reconstitution after alpha-beta-depleted transplantation in children. TCRdb ran MiXCR on the PCR reads and lists one entry per CDR3 protein. The data contain about 360,000 distinct CDR3 sequences, less than 15% of them seen just once; the ten biggest clones take up approximately 4.2%. Sequences were derived from PBMCs, sampled from the stem cell graft. Source of these receptors: a human donor who donated a stem cell graft to a child with Fanconi anemia. Each CDR3 is given with its conserved first and last residue. D genes are given only for firm matches. Clone size is given for some rows only: seen once, a few or many times, or a class if the clone is expanded.

length	V	D	J	size	DNA	CDR3
17	TRBV20-1	TRBD1	TRBJ1-5	few	TGCAGTGCCCAGGGGGGGGGCGGCGGGTTAGGCAATCAGCCCCAGCATTTT	CSAQGGGGGLGNQPQHF
15	TRBV27	NA	TRBJ1-5	NA	TGTGCCAGCAGTTTATCGGGGGACGGCAATCAGCCCCAGCATTTT	CASSLSGDGNQPQHF
13	TRBV3-1	NA	TRBJ2-1	NA	TGTGCCAGCAGCCAAGATTACCGGTATGAGCAGTTCTTC	CASSQDYRYEQFF
15	TRBV9	TRBD2	TRBJ2-3	many	TGTGCCAGCAGCCTCGGGGGGGCCTCGACAGATACGCAGTATTTT	CASSLGGASTDTQYF
12	TRBV6-6	NA	TRBJ2-5	many	TGTGCCAGCAGTTACTCGAGGGAGACCCAGTACTTC	CASSYSRETQYF
12	TRBV7-2	NA	TRBJ2-7	many	TGTGCCAGCAGCCGGCCAGGCTACGAGCAGTACTTC	CASSRPGYEQYF
17	TRBV7-2	TRBD1	TRBJ2-5	many	TGTGCCAGCAGCCAGGGACAGGGCGGAGGGGATCAAGAGACCCAGTACTTC	CASSQGQGGGDQETQYF
18	TRBV14	NA	TRBJ2-2	NA	TGTGCCAGCAGCCAAGATGATTGGCGAAGGCGAAGGGCCGGGGAGCTGTTTTTT	CASSQDDWRRRRAGELFF
14	TRBV5-1	TRBD1	TRBJ2-7	NA	TGCGCCAGCAGCTCGCCGGGACAGGGCTACGAGCAGTACTTC	CASSSPGQGYEQYF
13	TRBV11-1	NA	TRBJ2-4	NA	TGTGCCAGCAGCTTATCCGCAGGCGGCATTCAGTACTTC	CASSLSAGGIQYF
16	TRBV7-2	TRBD2	TRBJ2-7	once	TGTGCCAGCAGCTGGAATAGCGGGCCTGCACCCTACGAGCAGTACTTC	CASSWNSGPAPYEQYF
14	TRBV28	TRBD1	TRBJ1-2	NA	TGTGCCAGCAGTTTAGGACAGGGTGACTATGGCTACACCTTC	CASSLGQGDYGYTF
14	TRBV12-3/TRBV12-4	NA	TRBJ1-2	few	TGTGCCAGCAGTTTGGGGACTTTTTCCTATGGCTACACCTTC	CASSLGTFSYGYTF
15	TRBV5-1	TRBD1	TRBJ2-1	few	TGCGCCAGCAGCTTGGGGGGACAGGGAAACAATGAGCAGTTCTTC	CASSLGGQGNNEQFF
16	TRBV7-2	NA	TRBJ2-1	few	TGTGCCAGCAGCTTAGTCGTGGCGTTTTCCTACAATGAGCAGTTCTTC	CASSLVVAFSYNEQFF
14	TRBV2	NA	TRBJ2-2	NA	TGTGCCGGCGGGCGGGCCGGGAACACCGGGGAGCTGTTTTTT	CAGGRAGNTGELFF
14	TRBV21-1	NA	TRBJ2-7	NA	TGTGCCAGCAGCGGAAGCGGGGGCCCGTTTCGGCAGTACTTC	CASSGSGGPFRQYF
12	TRBV20-1	TRBD2	TRBJ2-1	NA	TGCAGTGCTAGAGGACTAGCCAATGAGCAGTTCTTC	CSARGLANEQFF
14	TRBV7-4	NA	TRBJ1-5	once	TGTGCCAGCCCCCCCTGGTATAGCAATCAGCCCCAGCATTTT	CASPPWYSNQPQHF
14	TRBV7-9	NA	TRBJ2-1	few	TGTGCCAGCAGCTTACGTCAGTACGACAATGAGCAGTTCTTC	CASSLRQYDNEQFF
16	TRBV15	TRBD2	TRBJ2-5	few	TGTGCCACCAGCGCGACTAGCGGGGGATTAAAAGGGACCCAGTACTTC	CATSATSGGLKGTQYF
13	TRBV12-3/TRBV12-4	TRBD1	TRBJ2-2	few	TGTGCCAGCAGTTTAACAGGGGACGGGGAGCTGTTTTTT	CASSLTGDGELFF
12	TRBV29-1	NA	TRBJ1-2	many	TGCAGCGTTGAGGGCCTAGGGTATGGCTACACCTTC	CSVEGLGYGYTF
14	TRBV5-1	NA	TRBJ2-4	once	TGCGCCAGCAGCTTGAGCTCTGTGCAAAACATTCAGTACTTC	CASSLSSVQNIQYF
15	TRBV27	TRBD2	TRBJ2-7	few	TGTGCCAGCAGGACTAGCGGGGCGGGGTCCTACGAGCAGTACTTC	CASRTSGAGSYEQYF
15	TRBV6-2/TRBV6-3	TRBD1	TRBJ1-1	NA	TGTGCCAGCAGTTATGGGACAGATATGAACACTGAAGCTTTCTTT	CASSYGTDMNTEAFF